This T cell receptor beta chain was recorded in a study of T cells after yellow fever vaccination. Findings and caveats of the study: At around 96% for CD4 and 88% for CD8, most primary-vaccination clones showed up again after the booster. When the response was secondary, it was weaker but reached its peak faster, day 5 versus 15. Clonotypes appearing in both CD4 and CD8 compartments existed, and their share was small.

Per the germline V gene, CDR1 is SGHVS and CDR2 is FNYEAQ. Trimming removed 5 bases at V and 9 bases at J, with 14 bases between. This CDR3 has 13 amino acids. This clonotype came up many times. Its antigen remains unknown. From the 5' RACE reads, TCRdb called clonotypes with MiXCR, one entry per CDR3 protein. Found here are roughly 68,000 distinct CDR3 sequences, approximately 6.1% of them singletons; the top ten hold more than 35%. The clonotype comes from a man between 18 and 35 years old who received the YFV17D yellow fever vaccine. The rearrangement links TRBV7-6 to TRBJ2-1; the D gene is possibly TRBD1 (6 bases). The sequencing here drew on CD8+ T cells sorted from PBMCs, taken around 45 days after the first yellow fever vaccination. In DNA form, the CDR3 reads TGTGCCAGCAGCACCTCCCAGGGGAGTGAGCAGTTCTTC. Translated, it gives CASSTSQGSEQFF.